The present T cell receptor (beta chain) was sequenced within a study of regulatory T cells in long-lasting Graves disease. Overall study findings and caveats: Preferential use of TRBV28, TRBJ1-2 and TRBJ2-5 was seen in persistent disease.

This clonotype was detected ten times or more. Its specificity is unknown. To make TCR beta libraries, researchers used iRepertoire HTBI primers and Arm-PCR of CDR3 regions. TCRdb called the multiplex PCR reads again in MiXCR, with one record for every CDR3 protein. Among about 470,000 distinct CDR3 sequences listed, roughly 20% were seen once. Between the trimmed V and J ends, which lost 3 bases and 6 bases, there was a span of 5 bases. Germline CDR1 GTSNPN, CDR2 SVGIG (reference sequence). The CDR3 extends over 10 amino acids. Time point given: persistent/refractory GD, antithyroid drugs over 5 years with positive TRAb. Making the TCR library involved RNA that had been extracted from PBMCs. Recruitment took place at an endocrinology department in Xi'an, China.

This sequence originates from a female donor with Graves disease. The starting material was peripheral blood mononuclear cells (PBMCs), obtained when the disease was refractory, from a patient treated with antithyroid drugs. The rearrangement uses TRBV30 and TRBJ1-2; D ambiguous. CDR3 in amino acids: CAWSLHGYTF. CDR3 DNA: TGTGCCTGGAGCTTGCATGGCTACACCTTC. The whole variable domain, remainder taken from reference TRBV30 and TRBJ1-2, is SQTIHQWPATLVQPVGSPLSLECTVEGTSNPNLYWYRQAAGRGLQLLFYSVGIGQISSEVPQNLSASRPQDRQFILSSKKLLLSDSGFYLCAWSLHGYTFGSGTRLTVV.